The 26 T cell receptor beta chains in this list originate from one sample, sequenced in a study of T cell responses to AZD1222 COVID-19 vaccine. TCRdb keeps only in-frame clones here, not all; method: immunoSEQ multiplex PCR. The repertoire consists of roughly 96,000 clones, with roughly 90% occurring once and the leading ten covering 9.5% to 13%. Sample: peripheral blood, taken 28 days after the second AZD1222 dose. These receptors were obtained from an adult who received the AZD1222 COVID-19 vaccine.

This chain links TRBV11-2 with TRBJ2-7; 9 bases map to TRBD1. The trim removed 4 bases at V and 3 bases at J, leaving 7 bases unmatched. CDR3 length: 15 residues. Germline V gene sequence: CDR1 SGHAT, CDR2 FQNNGV. In DNA form, the CDR3 reads TGTGCCAGCAGCTCTGAGGGACAGGGTCGCTACGAGCAGTACTTC. Its protein is CASSSEGQGRYEQYF.

This clone was found once. This chain links TRBV3-1 (or the pseudogene TRBV3-2) with TRBJ1-2, with a possible D match to TRBD1 (5 bases). V was cut by 1 base and J by 4 bases, with 13 bases left in between. CDR3 length: 15 amino acids. Germline CDR1 is LGHDT and CDR2 is YNNKEL (reference sequence). The CDR3 protein is CASSQVSGRAYGYTF. As DNA, the CDR3 is TGTGCCAGCAGCCAAGTTTCGGGACGGGCCTATGGCTACACCTTC.

The V gene is TRBV12-3 or TRBV12-4, the J gene TRBJ2-7, with D unresolved. The CDR3 spans 12 residues. The ends were cut back, 6 bases at V and 2 bases at J, with 8 bases in the middle. The CDR3 sequence is CASSRPPYEQYF. As DNA, the CDR3 is TGTGCCAGCAGCCGACCTCCCTACGAGCAGTACTTC.

The chain has TRBV30 and TRBJ2-1, with D possibly TRBD2 on 5 matching bases. V was pared by 0 bases and J by 6 bases, with 18 bases between. The CDR3 spans 16 residues. Germline CDR1 is GTSNPN and CDR2 is SVGIG (reference sequence). CDR3 nucleotide sequence: TGTGCCTGGAGTGTAAGGTTTAGCGCCCTAACCAATGAGCAGTTCTTC. This sequence encodes CAWSVRFSALTNEQFF.

The chain couples TRBV7-9 to TRBJ2-7, with D tentatively TRBD1 or TRBD2 (5 bases each). V lost 1 base and J lost 3, with 13 bases in between. The germline V gene has CDR1 SEHNR and CDR2 FQNEAQ (reference sequence). CDR3 length: 15 residues. CDR3 amino acids: CASSLGSRDGYEQYF. CDR3 coding DNA: TGTGCCAGCAGCTTAGGCAGCCGGGACGGCTACGAGCAGTACTTC.

This clone was detected once. The chain carries TRBV11-3 and TRBJ1-1; D unclear. Germline V gene lookup returns CDR1 SGHNT and CDR2 YENEEA. This CDR3 contains 15 residues. The V end lost 2 bases, the J end lost 0 bases, and 10 bases lay between the germline ends. The CDR3 DNA is TGTGCCAGCAGCTTAAACCAGCCTATGAACACTGAAGCTTTCTTT. It codes for CASSLNQPMNTEAFF.

The sample holds one count of this clone. One end of the junction fails to match germline, which may point to a read error. This chain joins TRBV5-6 and TRBJ1-2; no reliable D call. This CDR3 region has 13 residues. Looked up from germline, CDR1 is SGHDT and CDR2 is YYEEEE. The CDR3 DNA is TGTGCCAGCACCTTGCCGGGTAACTATGGCTACACCTTC. It yields the protein CASTLPGNYGYTF.

The rearrangement uses TRBV9 and TRBJ1-5; D unresolved. CDR3 size: 14 residues. CDR1 and CDR2 (germline): SGDLS, YYNGEE. V lost 0 bases and J lost 4, with 8 bases in between. CDR3 DNA: TGTGCCAGCAGCGTAGATCCGGGTAATCAGCCCCAGCATTTT. Protein product: CASSVDPGNQPQHF. The full variable domain, in which reference TRBV9 and TRBJ1-5 provide the parts outside the CDR3, is DSGVTQTPKHLITATGQRVTLRCSPRSGDLSVYWYQQSLDQGLQFLIQYYNGEERAKGNILERFSAQQFPDLHSELNLSSLELGDSALYFCASSVDPGNQPQHFGDGTRLSIL.

V usage is TRBV7-9 and J usage is TRBJ1-6; D is ambiguous. Trimming removed 5 bases from V and 7 bases from J, with 9 bases in between. The V gene's germline CDR1 is SEHNR and CDR2 FQNEAQ (reference sequence). This CDR3 spans 13 amino acids. This CDR3 is CASSELTNSPLHF. The CDR3 nucleotides are TGTGCCAGCAGCGAACTGACGAATTCACCCCTCCACTTT.

The CDR3 DNA follows: TGTGCCAGCGGTTCCAACGGGGACACTGAAGCTTTCTTT. This encodes CASGSNGDTEAFF. V gene TRBV7-2 combines with J gene TRBJ1-1; D remains ambiguous. This CDR3 is 13 amino acids long. The germline V gene has CDR1 SGHTA and CDR2 FQGNSA. V was trimmed by 8 bases and J by 3 bases, leaving 13 bases between them.

This chain links TRBV27 with TRBJ1-2; D is unresolved. With 8 bases removed from V and 4 bases from J, the gap between germline ends came to 11 bases. The CDR3 is made up of 12 amino acids. Germline values: CDR1 MNHEY, CDR2 SMNVEV (reference sequence). CDR3 region: CASGNVFYGYTF. The CDR3 coding sequence is TGTGCCAGCGGGAACGTATTCTATGGCTACACCTTC.

The table lists this clone with a count of one. The CDR3 DNA sequence: TGTGCCACAAGGACACACAATCAGCCCCAGCATTTT. It yields the protein CATRTHNQPQHF. This sequence joins TRBV2 and TRBJ1-5; D is possibly TRBD1 (5 bases). This CDR3 has 12 amino acids. Trimming removed 10 bases from V and 3 bases from J, with 10 bases in between. CDR1 SNHLY and CDR2 FYNNEI come from the germline V gene.

The V call is TRBV28, the J call TRBJ1-3; D possibly corresponds to TRBD1 (5 bases). CDR1 and CDR2 (germline): MDHEN, SYDVKM. V gave up 1 base and J gave up 0 bases, with 19 bases separating them. The CDR3 is 19 residues long. CDR3 region: CASSLSPARPGFSGNTIYF. The DNA of the CDR3 is TGTGCCAGCAGTTTATCCCCCGCGAGACCAGGGTTCTCTGGAAACACCATATATTTT.

Here the CDR3 DNA reads TGTGCCAGCAGCCCGGAGCGGGCCTACAATGAGCAGTTCTTC. This sequence encodes CASSPERAYNEQFF. The rearrangement links TRBV6-5 to TRBJ2-1, with a possible D match to TRBD2 (6 bases). The CDR3 consists of 14 residues. Trimming pared 6 bases from V and 2 bases from J, leaving 11 bases between. Germline V lookup: CDR1 MNHEY, CDR2 SVGAGI.

The V gene is TRBV29-1, the J gene TRBJ1-2; 9 bases fit TRBD1. Germline CDR1 SQVTM, CDR2 ANQGSEA. The trim removed 5 bases at V and 4 bases at J, leaving 20 bases unmatched. The CDR3 runs 18 residues. In nucleotides, the CDR3 is TGCAGCGTTCCTGAGGGTCGCGGGACAGGGTCGGCATCCTATGGCTACACCTTC. It specifies CSVPEGRGTGSASYGYTF.

This clone turned up a few times. V gene TRBV6-5 combines with J gene TRBJ2-7; the D gene is possibly TRBD2 (7 bases). The CDR3 spans 13 residues. Trimming left V 3 bases short and J 6 bases short, with 12 bases between. CDR1 is MNHEY and CDR2 is SVGAGI in the germline V gene. CDR3: CASSYHREGEQYF. CDR3 coding DNA: TGTGCCAGCAGTTATCACAGGGAGGGCGAGCAGTACTTC.

The chain uses TRBV11-2 and TRBJ2-7; D unclear. Germline-derived CDR1 and CDR2 are SGHAT and FQNNGV. The CDR3 runs to 11 residues. The V and J ends lost 4 bases and 12 bases respectively, with 13 bases between them. For the CDR3, the DNA is TGTGCCAGCAGCTCTCTAGGCAGAATGTACTTC. Translated: CASSSLGRMYF.

V usage is TRBV19 and J usage is TRBJ2-4; TRBD2 matches at 7 bases. The junction had 14 bases not matched to a gene; V was cut back by 7 bases and J by 5 bases. The CDR3 runs 16 residues. Germline V CDR1 and CDR2: LNHDA, SQIVND (reference sequence). The CDR3 region has the DNA TGTGCCAGTACTATCAGCGGGGCCGGAAATCAAAACATTCAGTACTTC. Protein product: CASTISGAGNQNIQYF. Full variable domain (rest looked up from reference TRBV19 and TRBJ2-4): DGGITQSPKYLFRKEGQNVTLSCEQNLNHDAMYWYRQDPGQGLRLIYYSQIVNDFQKGDIAEGYSVSREKKESFPLTVTSAQKNPTAFYLCASTISGAGNQNIQYFGAGTRLSVL.

The gene calls are TRBV5-3 and TRBJ2-2; TRBD2 aligns across 11 bases. TRBV5-3 is an ORF, with its function uncertain. This CDR3 spans 17 amino acids. V shed 1 base, J shed 5 bases, and the junction held 7 bases outside the gene matches. CDR3 in amino acids: CARSLISGRDGTGELFF. In DNA, the CDR3 is TGTGCCAGAAGCTTGATTAGCGGGAGGGATGGGACCGGGGAGCTGTTTTTT.

This chain joins TRBV9 and TRBJ1-1, with D hard to call. Germline values: CDR1 SGDLS, CDR2 YYNGEE. This CDR3 has 15 residues. V was pared by 4 bases and J by 1 base, with 14 bases between. The CDR3 sequence is CASSISQDRNTEAFF. As DNA, the CDR3 is TGTGCCAGCAGCATCTCCCAGGACCGGAACACTGAAGCTTTCTTT.

This chain uses TRBV15 with TRBJ2-1; 12 bases fit TRBD2. Trimming took 8 bases from V and 4 from J; bases not matched to a gene: 15. The germline V gene encodes CDR1 LNHNV and CDR2 YYDKDF (reference sequence). This CDR3 is built from 18 residues. For the CDR3, the DNA is TGTGCCACCCAAGGACTAGCGGGATCCGCAACAAGTTACAATGAGCAGTTCTTC. This codes for CATQGLAGSATSYNEQFF. The entire variable domain, with the rest obtained from reference TRBV15 and TRBJ2-1, is as follows: DAMVIQNPRYQVTQFGKPVTLSCSQTLNHNVMYWYQQKSSQAPKLLFHYYDKDFNNEADTPDNFQSRRPNTSFCFLDIRSPGLGDTAMYLCATQGLAGSATSYNEQFFGPGTRLTVL.

The chain has TRBV7-9 and TRBJ2-5, with D unresolved. The CDR3 is 14 residues long. The germline V and J ends were trimmed by 1 base and 1 base, with 7 bases remaining between them. Germline V gene sequence: CDR1 SEHNR, CDR2 FQNEAQ (reference sequence). The CDR3 spells CASSLGGPQETQYF. Here the CDR3 DNA reads TGTGCCAGCAGCTTAGGTGGGCCCCAAGAGACCCAGTACTTC.

The chain has TRBV7-2 and TRBJ1-1; no clear D gene. The V end was cut by 5 bases, the J end by 4 bases, with 14 bases between. Germline CDR1 is SGHTA and CDR2 is FQGNSA. The CDR3 contains 14 residues. CDR3 protein: CASSVHKGGTEAFF. CDR3 sequence (DNA): TGTGCCAGCAGCGTACACAAGGGCGGCACTGAAGCTTTCTTT.

The V and J genes are TRBV29-1 and TRBJ2-1; 9 nucleotides match TRBD2. Germline trimming cut 3 bases from V and 4 bases from J; bases unmatched to any gene: 4. This CDR3 spans 14 amino acids. Looked up from germline, CDR1 is SQVTM and CDR2 is ANQGSEA. Here the CDR3 reads CSVDRLAGYNEQFF. The CDR3 coding sequence is TGCAGCGTTGATCGGCTAGCGGGGTACAATGAGCAGTTCTTC.

The chain recombines TRBV6-6 with TRBJ2-7, with TRBD1 identical over 7 bases. CDR1 is MNHNY, CDR2 SVGAGI, per germline (reference sequence). Trimming took 4 bases from V and 2 from J; bases not matched to a gene: 8. The CDR3 runs to 15 residues. CDR3 sequence (DNA): TGTGCCAGCAGTTCCCCTTGGACAGGCACCTACGAGCAGTACTTC. It is translated as CASSSPWTGTYEQYF.

V and J are TRBV19 and TRBJ2-2; a possible D gene is TRBD1 (5 bases). The germline V gene encodes CDR1 LNHDA and CDR2 SQIVND (reference sequence). The CDR3 covers 15 residues. With 3 bases removed from V and 2 bases from J, the gap between germline ends came to 10 bases. This CDR3 is CASSIVGANTGELFF. CDR3 DNA: TGTGCCAGTAGTATCGTAGGGGCCAACACCGGGGAGCTGTTTTTT.